This TCR beta chain was profiled in a study of T cell repertoires in cytomegalovirus infection. Study-level background: Based on public TCR beta signatures, there were indications of CMV infection and of a matching HLA type. General study findings and limits: Totalled public TCR beta family frequency picked out people who carried CMV plus the relevant HLA.

Germline CDR1 SGHTA, CDR2 FQGNSA. CDR3 length equals 15 residues. V gave up 1 base and J gave up 2 bases, with 9 bases separating them. The table lists this clonotype with many counts. Its specificity is not known. MiXCR was run by TCRdb on the reads, yielding one entry per CDR3 protein. The sample records approximately 490,000 distinct CDR3 sequences, 11% being singletons. The sample consisted of PBMCs. The chain carries TRBV7-2 and TRBJ1-5; D remains unclear. The source of this sequence is a human donor in good health (CMV status not recorded). Some clones in this sample may be carry-over from other donors' samples. The CDR3 nucleotides read TGTGCCAGCAGCTTAGAGGCAGGACGCAATCAGCCCCAGCATTTT. This encodes CASSLEAGRNQPQHF.